This T cell receptor (beta chain) was retrieved from a study of T cells in Graves' hyperthyroidism and ophthalmopathy. General study findings and limits: The majority of expanded thyroid clonotypes above 0.001 also appeared in blood.

Amplified TCR beta CDR3 regions came from RNA transcripts. The primer set for the first-round RT-PCR of the TCR CDR3 was HTBI. TCRdb re-analysed the multiplex PCR reads in MiXCR, keeping a single row per CDR3 protein. The sample shows some 500,000 distinct CDR3 sequences, 13% to 15% of them seen only once. Looked up from germline, CDR1 is DFQATT and CDR2 is SNEGSKA (reference sequence). Deletions cut 3 bases from V and 2 bases from J, with 13 bases between. This CDR3 contains 14 residues. The study defined stable Graves' hyperthyroidism as no ophthalmopathy progression within 18 months. The hyperthyroidism was newly diagnosed and had lasted under 2 months; the patients were aged 18 to 65. Uncontrolled infections, other autoimmune diseases, pregnancy or lactation led to exclusion of patients. In this sample, this clonotype turned up many times. The target antigen is unknown.

Sequencing was done on a sample of blood. The clonotype comes from a young woman with Graves' hyperthyroidism. The gene calls are TRBV20-1 and TRBJ2-5; D gene uncertain. The CDR3 region has the DNA TGCAGTGCTAGTGACAAGGGTTGGCAAGAGACCCAGTACTTC. Its translation: CSASDKGWQETQYF.